This T cell receptor (beta chain) stems from a study of blood T cell repertoires in COVID-19 (TCRdb year 2020). Some background on the complete study: The collaborator samples originated in the United States, Italy and Spain and spanned the acute and convalescent phases of COVID-19. The material from the prospective study consisted of cDNA or gDNA derived from T cells, B-cell-depleted T cells, or PBMCs. The dataset comprised deeply sampled blood TCRbeta repertoires from subjects exposed to, actively infected with, or recovered from COVID-19. A freely available public database, intended as a resource for researchers studying the immune response to SARS-CoV-2, is where the repertoires were released. Samples were obtained from the ongoing ImmuneRACE study (first 160 participants) and from some 1,300 subjects provided by 6 global collaborators. Nearly every sample came with metadata listing a de-identified subject ID, COVID-19 status, age in years and sex. Where HLA class I and class II types were available, the types were taken from metadata supplied by the sample provider, not from assay-based typing.

General findings and caveats noted by the study authors: How much clinical and demographic metadata was included differed by source and by participant, and the metadata was provided uncurated.

The immunoSEQ Assay, a bias-controlled multiplex PCR, was used to amplify TCRbeta CDR3 regions from genomic DNA. Under the source paper's analysis protocol: Nucleated cell counts per sample were estimated from amplification of reference gene primers within the assay. To quantify the absolute abundance of each unique TCRbeta CDR3 rearrangement, sequence reads were collapsed and filtered. For each sample, productive Simpson clonality was calculated as the square root of Simpson's diversity index across productive rearrangements. TCRdb retrieved this table from immuneACCESS and kept in-frame rearrangements only. Not all clones are present; in checked studies, unresolved V genes account for under half, and no reason is known for the remainder. That table supplies the V and J calls and clone size; D and trimming were determined from the DNA. A total of some 190,000 clones appear in this sample, 80% of them only once. Roughly an eighth of the sample lies in the top ten.

On this clone: Its antigen target is currently unknown. The input lacks base qualities; no much larger clone sits a single base away.

Enrolling through a virtual design, the prospective study's participants ranged in age from roughly 18 to 89 years and lived across 24 United States geographic areas. Cohort assignment in the prospective study relied on participant-reported clinical history from a screening survey and a study questionnaire. Exposed participants had been in contact with someone with a PCR-confirmed or clinician-diagnosed COVID-19 case within 2 weeks of study entry. Each participant in the prospective study had whole blood, serum and a nasopharyngeal or oropharyngeal swab collected by mobile phlebotomists. Over a roughly 2-month period, participants in the prospective study had the option of providing additional blood draws and questionnaires. Blood samples from the prospective study were shipped frozen or at room temperature prior to DNA extraction. V loses 6 bases, J loses 1 base, and the germline ends lie 9 bases apart. Inclusive of the bounding cysteine and phenylalanine, the CDR3 is 13 residues long. The read is trimmed to its CDR3 DNA, 39 bases read in frame from base 1. The germline V gene encodes CDR1 SNHLY and CDR2 FYNNEI.

The chain links TRBV2 with TRBJ2-5; the D gene lacks a confident call. The receptor comes from a man aged 55 to 70 who had been exposed to COVID-19. The sample comprised PBMCs or T cells enriched from blood (not recorded which). The CDR3 region has the sequence CASSLRGQETQYF. The nucleotide sequence reads as follows: TGTGCCAGCAGCCTCCGAGGCCAAGAGACCCAGTACTTC.